A selection of T cell receptor beta chains follows, all from one sample in a study of Ad26.COV2.S vaccination and SARS-CoV-2 variants. Clones were sequenced by immunoSEQ multiplex PCR, and TCRdb holds only the in-frame ones, with some missing. The repertoire holds 300,000 to 350,000 clones, about 86% seen once, with 1.9% in the top ten. This specimen consisted of peripheral blood, obtained in a trial of Ad26.COV2.S vaccine versus placebo. These TCRs come from a person aged 18 to 65 who received the Ad26.COV2.S COVID-19 vaccine or a placebo. Each CDR3 is given with its conserved first and last residue. Fields, in order: D gene, J gene, V gene, clone size, CDR3 DNA, CDR3 protein. A D gene is named only where the DNA matches it firmly. For some rows the clone size is stated as once, few or many, or as a class when expanded; others skip it.

-,TRBJ2-5,TRBV12-5,once,TGTGCTAGTGGTTTTATTCAGGGGGGTAAAGGCGCAGAGACCCAGTACTTC,CASGFIQGGKGAETQYF
TRBD1,TRBJ1-2,TRBV9,once,TGTGCCAGCAGCGGGACAGGGAATGGCTACACCTTC,CASSGTGNGYTF
TRBD2,TRBJ2-1,TRBV5-1,-,TGCGCCAGCAGCTTGGGACTAGCGGGGAACAATGAGCAGTTCTTC,CASSLGLAGNNEQFF
-,TRBJ2-6,TRBV4-3,once,TGCGCCAGCAGCCAACAGGGAACTGGGGCCAACGTCCTGACTTTC,CASSQQGTGANVLTF
-,TRBJ1-2,TRBV11-2,-,TGTGCCAGCAGCTTAGTTCGGGACCCCCGGAGTGGCTACACCTTC,CASSLVRDPRSGYTF
-,TRBJ2-5,TRBV24-1,once,TGTGCCACCAGTCCCGCAGGAGGTGGAGAGACCCAGTACTTC,CATSPAGGGETQYF
-,TRBJ2-3,TRBV7-9,-,TGTGCCAGCAGCTTGACAGACACAGATACGCAGTATTTT,CASSLTDTDTQYF
-,TRBJ1-1,TRBV6-5,-,TGTGCCAGCGCGGGACTTCGAAGGACTGAAGCTTTCTTT,CASAGLRRTEAFF
-,TRBJ1-3,TRBV11-2,-,TGTGCCAGCAGCGAGGGCCGCTACTCTGGAAACACCATATATTTT,CASSEGRYSGNTIYF
-,TRBJ2-7,TRBV3-1/TRBV3-2,-,TGTGCCAGCAGCATACCGGGATACTCCTACGAGCAGTACTTC,CASSIPGYSYEQYF
-,TRBJ1-2,TRBV9,once,TGTGCCAAGACGGGACCTTACTATGGCTACACCTTC,CAKTGPYYGYTF
-,TRBJ1-2,TRBV5-6,once,TGTGCCAGCAGCTTTAGTTACCGCTCCTATGGCTACACCTTC,CASSFSYRSYGYTF
TRBD2,TRBJ2-1,TRBV7-8,-,TGTGCCAGCAGGCCTAGCGGGGGGTACCATGAGCAGTTCTTC,CASRPSGGYHEQFF
TRBD2,TRBJ2-3,TRBV24-1,-,TGTGCCACCAGTGATTCGGCGGGGGGCGCGTATTTT,CATSDSAGGAYF
TRBD1,TRBJ1-2,TRBV27,-,TGTGCCAGCAGTGCCGCCGGGACAGGGATTGACTATGGCTACACCTTC,CASSAAGTGIDYGYTF
-,TRBJ1-6,TRBV7-8,-,TGTGCCAGCAGCTTAGAACCCATCTCCTATAATTCACCCCTCCACTTT,CASSLEPISYNSPLHF
TRBD2,TRBJ2-3,TRBV7-9,-,TGTGCCAGCAGCCGGGGACTAGCGGGGGGCCGGAGTACGCAGTATTTT,CASSRGLAGGRSTQYF
-,TRBJ2-1,TRBV6-5,-,TGTGCCAGCCGGCGCGTGGGGCACAATGAGCAGTTCTTC,CASRRVGHNEQFF
-,TRBJ1-1,TRBV4-1,-,TGCGCCAGCAGCCAAGACCTTGACAGGCGTGAAGCTTTCTTT,CASSQDLDRREAFF
TRBD1,TRBJ1-6,TRBV7-9,few,TGTGCCAGCAGTCGGGACAGGTCAAATTCACCCCTCCACTTT,CASSRDRSNSPLHF
TRBD1,TRBJ1-1,TRBV27,-,TGTGCCAGCAGTTCGTTTCGGACAGGGAGGGTGAACACTGAAGCTTTCTTT,CASSSFRTGRVNTEAFF
-,TRBJ1-5,TRBV29-1,-,TGCAGCGTTGCCGGCCCGGGGAATCAGCCCCAGCATTTT,CSVAGPGNQPQHF
-,TRBJ2-5,TRBV3-1/TRBV3-2,-,TGTGCCAGCAGACCCTTCAGCCGCCAAGAGACCCAGTACTTC,CASRPFSRQETQYF
-,TRBJ2-2,TRBV29-1,-,TGCAGCGTGGGGGAGCGGGCGAACACCGGGGAGCTGTTTTTT,CSVGERANTGELFF
-,TRBJ1-1,TRBV7-9,-,TGTGCCAGCAGCTTCGTAATTCCCCGGAACACTGAAGCTTTCTTT,CASSFVIPRNTEAFF
-,TRBJ1-1,TRBV11-2,-,TGTGCCAGCAGCAGGCGGGAACGGAGTGTTGCTGAAGCTTTCTTT,CASSRRERSVAEAFF
TRBD1,TRBJ1-6,TRBV6-6,-,TGTGCCAGCAGTTTAGGGACAGGGAATTCACCCCTCCACTTT,CASSLGTGNSPLHF
TRBD2,TRBJ2-7,TRBV18,-,TGTGCCAGCTCACCGCAAGCGGGGGGCCTCGAGCAGTACTTC,CASSPQAGGLEQYF
TRBD2,TRBJ2-1,TRBV7-2,-,TGTGCCAGCAGCTTAGGACTAGCGGTTTACAATGAGCAGTTCTTC,CASSLGLAVYNEQFF
TRBD1,TRBJ1-5,TRBV19,few,TGTGCCAGTAGCCCAATCGACAGGGCGCGAAATCAGCCCCAGCATTTT,CASSPIDRARNQPQHF
-,TRBJ1-2,TRBV10-1,-,TGCGCCAGCAGCACATTCAGGGGTCCGTGGTTCCCCTTC,CASSTFRGPWFPF
TRBD1,TRBJ2-7,TRBV9,-,TGTGCCAGCAGCGTAGGACAGGGGGGGTACGAGCAGTACTTC,CASSVGQGGYEQYF
-,TRBJ2-3,TRBV12-5,-,TGTGCTAGTGGTCCTGGGTGGAGGGGTAGCACAGATACGCAGTATTTT,CASGPGWRGSTDTQYF
TRBD1,TRBJ1-1,TRBV9,-,TGTGCCAGCAGCTTCGACAGGGCGAACACTGAAGCTTTCTTT,CASSFDRANTEAFF
-,TRBJ1-1,TRBV6-5,-,TGTGCCACCAGTTATAAAACACACAACACTGAAGCTTTCTTT,CATSYKTHNTEAFF
TRBD1,TRBJ1-6,TRBV4-1,few,TGCGCCAGCAGCCCCCCCTGGGAGGACAGGGGAGATTCACCCCTCCACTTT,CASSPPWEDRGDSPLHF
-,TRBJ1-2,TRBV6-5,-,TGTGCCAGCAGTTTAGACATAAAGGGGAGCTACACCTTC,CASSLDIKGSYTF
-,TRBJ2-1,TRBV12-3/TRBV12-4,-,TGTGCCAGCAGTTTCGGGAGATACAATGAGCAGTTCTTC,CASSFGRYNEQFF
-,TRBJ1-4,TRBV5-1,-,TGCGCCAGCAGCTGGAGTGGCAGGCGGGGTGGGGATGAAAAACTGTTTTTT,CASSWSGRRGGDEKLFF
TRBD1,TRBJ1-2,TRBV6-2/TRBV6-3,-,TGTGCCAGCAGTTACTGGACAGGGGACTATGGCTACACCTTC,CASSYWTGDYGYTF
TRBD1,TRBJ2-1,TRBV14,once,TGTGCCAGCAAGGCAGGGGGCTACAATGAGCAGTTCTTC,CASKAGGYNEQFF
-,TRBJ2-2,TRBV5-6,-,TGTGCCAGCAGCTTGTTAACCGGGGAGCTGTTTTTT,CASSLLTGELFF
TRBD2,TRBJ2-7,TRBV7-3,-,TGTGCCAGCAGCTTATTGGGAGGACTAGCGGGGGTCTACGAGCAGTACTTC,CASSLLGGLAGVYEQYF
TRBD1,TRBJ1-6,TRBV19,-,TGTGCCAGTAGTTCAACAGGGGGCTGGGGCAGCTCCTATAATTCACCCCTCCACTTT,CASSSTGGWGSSYNSPLHF
-,TRBJ1-5,TRBV15,few,TGTGCCACCAGCAGAGATCCAGGGGGCAATCAGCCCCAGCATTTT,CATSRDPGGNQPQHF
TRBD2,TRBJ2-5,TRBV5-1,-,TGCGCCAGCAGTCCGAGCGGGGAGGGGACCCAGTACTTC,CASSPSGEGTQYF
TRBD1,TRBJ1-2,TRBV19,-,TGTGCCAGTAGTAGGGGACAGGGTATTGGCTACACCTTC,CASSRGQGIGYTF
TRBD2,TRBJ2-1,TRBV3-1/TRBV3-2,-,TGTGCCAGCAAGGCTAGCGGGGGGGCCCTCAATGAGCAGTTCTTC,CASKASGGALNEQFF
-,TRBJ2-5,TRBV10-3,-,TGTGCCATCAAACCCCAGGCCGTTGAGACCCAGTACTTC,CAIKPQAVETQYF
-,TRBJ1-3,TRBV29-1,-,TGCAGCGTTGGGGGGGGAGTTGCCTCTGGAAACACCATATATTTT,CSVGGGVASGNTIYF